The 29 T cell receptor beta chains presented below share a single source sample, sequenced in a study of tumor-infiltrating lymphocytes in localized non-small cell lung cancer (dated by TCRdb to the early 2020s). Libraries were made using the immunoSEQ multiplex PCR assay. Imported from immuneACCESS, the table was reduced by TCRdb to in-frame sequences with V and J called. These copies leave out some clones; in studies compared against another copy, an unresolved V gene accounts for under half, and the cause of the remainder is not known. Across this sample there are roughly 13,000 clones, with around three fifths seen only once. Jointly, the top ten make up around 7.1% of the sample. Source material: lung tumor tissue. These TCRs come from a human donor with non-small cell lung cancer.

CDR3 in DNA: TGTGCCAGCTCACCAAACTCCGGCCGAGACACTGAAGCTTTCTTT. This codes for CASSPNSGRDTEAFF. This sequence joins TRBV18 and TRBJ1-1; the D is unclear. Trimming cost V 2 bases and J 3 bases, with 13 bases left between them. Germline loops: CDR1 KGHSH, CDR2 LQKENI. The CDR3 loop spans 15 amino acids.

The CDR3 sequence is CASSPRTGAITGELFF. DNA of the CDR3: TGTGCCAGCAGCCCGAGGACAGGGGCCATCACCGGGGAGCTGTTTTTT. This chain links TRBV11-2 with TRBJ2-2, with 9 bases fitting TRBD1. The ends lost 5 bases at V and 4 bases at J; junction bases unmatched: 8. The germline gives CDR1 SGHAT, CDR2 FQNNGV. CDR3 length: 16 amino acids.

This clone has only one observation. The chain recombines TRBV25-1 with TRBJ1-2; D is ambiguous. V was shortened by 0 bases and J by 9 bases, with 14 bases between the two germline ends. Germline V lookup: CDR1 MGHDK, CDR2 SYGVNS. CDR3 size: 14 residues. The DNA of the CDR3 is TGTGCCAGCAGTGAATATAGCCCCCGTGAAAGCTACACCTTC. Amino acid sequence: CASSEYSPRESYTF.

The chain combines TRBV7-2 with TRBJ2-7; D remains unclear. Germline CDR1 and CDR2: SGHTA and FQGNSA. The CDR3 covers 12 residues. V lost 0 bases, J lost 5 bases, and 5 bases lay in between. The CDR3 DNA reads TGTGCCAGCAGCTTAGCGATGGACGAGCAGTACTTC. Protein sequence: CASSLAMDEQYF.

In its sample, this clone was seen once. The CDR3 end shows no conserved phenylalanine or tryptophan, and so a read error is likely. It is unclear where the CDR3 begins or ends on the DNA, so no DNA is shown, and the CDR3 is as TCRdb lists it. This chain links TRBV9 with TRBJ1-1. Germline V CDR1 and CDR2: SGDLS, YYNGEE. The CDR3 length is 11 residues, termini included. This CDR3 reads CASSVAGLWGV.

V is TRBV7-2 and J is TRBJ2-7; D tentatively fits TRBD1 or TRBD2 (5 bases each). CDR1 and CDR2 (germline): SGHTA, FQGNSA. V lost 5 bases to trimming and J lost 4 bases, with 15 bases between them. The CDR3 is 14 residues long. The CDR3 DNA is TGTGCCAGCAGCCCAGGGACCAGCTGGTACGAGCAGTACTTC. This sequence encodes CASSPGTSWYEQYF.

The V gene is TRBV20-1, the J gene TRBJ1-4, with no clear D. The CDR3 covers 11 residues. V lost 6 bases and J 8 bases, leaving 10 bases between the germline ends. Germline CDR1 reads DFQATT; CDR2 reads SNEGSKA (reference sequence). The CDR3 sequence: CSAKQNEKLFF. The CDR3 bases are TGCAGTGCCAAACAAAACGAAAAACTGTTTTTT.

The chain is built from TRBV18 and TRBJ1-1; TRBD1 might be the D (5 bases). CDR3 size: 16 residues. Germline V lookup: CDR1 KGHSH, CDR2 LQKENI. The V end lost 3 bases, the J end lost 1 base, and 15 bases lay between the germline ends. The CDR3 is CASSPYRGESNTEAFF. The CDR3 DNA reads TGTGCCAGCTCACCTTACCGGGGGGAATCGAACACTGAAGCTTTCTTT.

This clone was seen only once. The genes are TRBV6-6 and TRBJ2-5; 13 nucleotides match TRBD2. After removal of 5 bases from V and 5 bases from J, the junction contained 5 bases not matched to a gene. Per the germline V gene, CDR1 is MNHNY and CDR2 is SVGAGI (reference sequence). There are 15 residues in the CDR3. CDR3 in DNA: TGTGCCAGCAGTCGGACTAGCGGGAGATCTGAGACCCAGTACTTC. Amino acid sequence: CASSRTSGRSETQYF.

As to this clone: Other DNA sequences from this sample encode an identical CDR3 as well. The CDR3 region is CASSLGGQETQYF. CDR3 in DNA: TGTGCCAGCAGCTTAGGGGGTCAAGAGACCCAGTACTTC. The chain employs TRBV11-2 and TRBJ2-5, with D unclear. Germline values: CDR1 SGHAT, CDR2 FQNNGV. Trimming pared 1 base from V and 2 bases from J, leaving 5 bases between. This CDR3 contains 13 residues.

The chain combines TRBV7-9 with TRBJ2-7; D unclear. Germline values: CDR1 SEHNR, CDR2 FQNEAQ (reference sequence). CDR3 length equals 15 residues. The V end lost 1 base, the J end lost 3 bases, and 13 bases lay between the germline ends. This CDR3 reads CASSLVSGRNYEQYF. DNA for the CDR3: TGTGCCAGCAGCTTAGTGTCTGGAAGAAACTACGAGCAGTACTTC.

The DNA for the CDR3 is TGTGCCAGCAGCGCCAAACGCGGAGACACCGGGGAGCTGTTTTTT. Translating gives CASSAKRGDTGELFF. V is TRBV11-1 and J is TRBJ2-2, with unresolved D. The CDR3 runs 15 residues. Germline CDR1 is SGHAT and CDR2 is FQDESV (reference sequence). Trimming cost V 5 bases and J 3 bases, with 13 bases left between them.

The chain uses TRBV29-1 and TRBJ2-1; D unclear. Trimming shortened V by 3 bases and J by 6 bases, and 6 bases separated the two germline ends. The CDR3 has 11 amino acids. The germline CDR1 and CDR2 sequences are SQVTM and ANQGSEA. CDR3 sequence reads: CSVDGSNEQFF. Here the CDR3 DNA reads TGCAGCGTTGATGGGTCCAATGAGCAGTTCTTC.

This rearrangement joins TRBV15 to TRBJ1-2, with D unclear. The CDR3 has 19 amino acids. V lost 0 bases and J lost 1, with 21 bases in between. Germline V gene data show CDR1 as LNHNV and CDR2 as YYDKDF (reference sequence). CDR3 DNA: TGTGCCACCAGCAGAGAGCCCCCGATAGGAGGTCCCGGTAACTATGGCTACACCTTC. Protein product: CATSREPPIGGPGNYGYTF.

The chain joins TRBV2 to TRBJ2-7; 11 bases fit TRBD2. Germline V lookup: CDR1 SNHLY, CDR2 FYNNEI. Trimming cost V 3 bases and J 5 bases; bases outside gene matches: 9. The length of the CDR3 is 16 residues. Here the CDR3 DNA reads TGTGCCAGCAGTGAGAGAAGGACTAGCGGGCGTGACGAGCAGTACTTC. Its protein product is CASSERRTSGRDEQYF.

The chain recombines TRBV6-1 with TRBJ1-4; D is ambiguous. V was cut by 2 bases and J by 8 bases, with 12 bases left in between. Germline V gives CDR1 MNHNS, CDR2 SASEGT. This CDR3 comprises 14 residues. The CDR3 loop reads CASSEFGPPEKLFF. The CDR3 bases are TGTGCCAGCAGTGAATTTGGCCCCCCAGAAAAACTGTTTTTT.

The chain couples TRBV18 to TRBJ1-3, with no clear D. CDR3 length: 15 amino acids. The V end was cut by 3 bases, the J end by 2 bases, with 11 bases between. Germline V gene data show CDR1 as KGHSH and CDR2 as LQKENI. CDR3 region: CASSPREGAGNTIYF. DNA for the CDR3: TGTGCCAGCTCACCCCGAGAGGGAGCTGGAAACACCATATATTTT.

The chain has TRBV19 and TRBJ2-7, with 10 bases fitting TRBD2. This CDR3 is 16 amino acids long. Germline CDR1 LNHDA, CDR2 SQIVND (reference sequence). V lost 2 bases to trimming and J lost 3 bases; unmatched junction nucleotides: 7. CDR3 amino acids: CASSITLAGAFYEQYF. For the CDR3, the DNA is TGTGCCAGTAGTATAACCCTAGCGGGAGCTTTCTACGAGCAGTACTTC.

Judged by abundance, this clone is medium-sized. CDR3 DNA: TGTGCCACCAGCTGGTTCGGGACAGGGGTCTACAATGAGCAGTTCTTC. Protein sequence: CATSWFGTGVYNEQFF. This chain uses TRBV15 with TRBJ2-1; 10 bases are shared with TRBD1. Unmatched junction bases numbered 7, after V lost 5 bases and J lost 3 bases. The CDR3 contains 16 residues. Germline V gene data show CDR1 as LNHNV and CDR2 as YYDKDF (reference sequence).

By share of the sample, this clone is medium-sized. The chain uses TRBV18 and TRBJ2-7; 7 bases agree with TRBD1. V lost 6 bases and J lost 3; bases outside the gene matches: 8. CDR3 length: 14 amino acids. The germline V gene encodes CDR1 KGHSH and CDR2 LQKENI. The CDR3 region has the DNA TGTGCCAGCTCGTCGACAGGGAGTCGCTACGAGCAGTACTTC. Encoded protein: CASSSTGSRYEQYF.

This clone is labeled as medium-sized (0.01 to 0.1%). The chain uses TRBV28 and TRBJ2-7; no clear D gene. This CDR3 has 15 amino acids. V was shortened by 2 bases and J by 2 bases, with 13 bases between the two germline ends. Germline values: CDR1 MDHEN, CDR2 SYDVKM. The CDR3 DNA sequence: TGTGCCAGCAGTTTACCTCCCGCAGAACCCTACGAGCAGTACTTC. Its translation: CASSLPPAEPYEQYF. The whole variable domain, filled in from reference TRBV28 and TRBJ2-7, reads DVKVTQSSRYLVKRTGEKVFLECVQDMDHENMFWYRQDPGLGLRLIYFSYDVKMKEKGDIPEGYSVSREKKERFSLILESASTNQTSMYLCASSLPPAEPYEQYFGPGTRLTVT.

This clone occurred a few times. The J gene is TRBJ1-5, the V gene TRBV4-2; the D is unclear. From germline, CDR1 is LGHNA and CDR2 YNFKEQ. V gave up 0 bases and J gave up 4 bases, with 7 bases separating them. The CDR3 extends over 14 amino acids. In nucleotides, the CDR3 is TGTGCCAGCAGCCAAGATTCGGGAAATCAGCCCCAGCATTTT. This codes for CASSQDSGNQPQHF.

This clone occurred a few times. Written as DNA, the CDR3 is TGCAGCGTTGAACGTACATCCCAAGAGACCCAGTACTTC. Amino acid sequence: CSVERTSQETQYF. J is TRBJ2-5 and V is TRBV29-1, with D hard to call. The V end was cut by 2 bases, the J end by 1 base, with 8 bases between. Germline V gene lookup returns CDR1 SQVTM and CDR2 ANQGSEA. This CDR3 comprises 13 residues.

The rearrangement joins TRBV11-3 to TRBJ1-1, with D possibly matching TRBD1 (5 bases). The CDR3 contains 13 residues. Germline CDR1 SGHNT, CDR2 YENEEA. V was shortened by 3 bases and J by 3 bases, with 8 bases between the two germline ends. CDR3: CASSFSGYTEAFF. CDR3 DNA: TGTGCCAGCAGCTTCTCAGGGTACACTGAAGCTTTCTTT.

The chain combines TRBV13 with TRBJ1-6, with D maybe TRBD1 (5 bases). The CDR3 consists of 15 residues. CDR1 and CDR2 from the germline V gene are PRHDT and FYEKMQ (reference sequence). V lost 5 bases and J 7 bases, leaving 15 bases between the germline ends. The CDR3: CASSPAGINNSPLHF. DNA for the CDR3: TGTGCCAGCAGCCCCGCAGGGATAAACAATTCACCCCTCCACTTT. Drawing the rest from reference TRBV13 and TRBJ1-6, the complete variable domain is AAGVIQSPRHLIKEKRETATLKCYPIPRHDTVYWYQQGPGQDPQFLISFYEKMQSDKGSIPDRFSAQQFSDYHSELNMSSLELGDSALYFCASSPAGINNSPLHFGNGTRLTVT.

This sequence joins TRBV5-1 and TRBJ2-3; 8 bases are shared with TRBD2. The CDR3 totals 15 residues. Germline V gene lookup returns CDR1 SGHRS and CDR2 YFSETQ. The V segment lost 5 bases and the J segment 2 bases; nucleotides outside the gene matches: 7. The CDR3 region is CASSPGLASTDTQYF. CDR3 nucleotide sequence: TGCGCCAGCAGTCCCGGACTAGCTTCCACAGATACGCAGTATTTT.

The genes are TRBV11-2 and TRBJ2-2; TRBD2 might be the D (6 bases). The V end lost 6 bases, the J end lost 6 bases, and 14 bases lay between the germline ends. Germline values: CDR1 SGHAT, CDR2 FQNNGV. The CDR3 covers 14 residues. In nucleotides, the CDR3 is TGTGCCAGCAGGTTGGCGGGGTCCTCCGGGGAGCTGTTTTTT. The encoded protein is CASRLAGSSGELFF.

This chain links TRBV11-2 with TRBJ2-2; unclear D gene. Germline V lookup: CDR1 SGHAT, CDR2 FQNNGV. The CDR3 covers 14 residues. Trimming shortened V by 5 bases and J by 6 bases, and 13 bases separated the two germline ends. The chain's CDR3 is CASSAQYPPGELFF. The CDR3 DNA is TGTGCCAGCAGCGCCCAGTACCCTCCCGGGGAGCTGTTTTTT.

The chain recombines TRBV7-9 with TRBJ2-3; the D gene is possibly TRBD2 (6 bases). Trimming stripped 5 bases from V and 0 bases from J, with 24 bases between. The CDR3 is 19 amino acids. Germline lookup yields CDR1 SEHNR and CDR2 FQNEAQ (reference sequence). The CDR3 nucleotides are TGTGCCAGCAGCGCCTCCAGCGGGTCCCCCTTCTCTAGCACAGATACGCAGTATTTT. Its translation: CASSASSGSPFSSTDTQYF.